Listed below are T cell receptor beta chains from one sample, sequenced in a study of beta chain features in type 1 diabetes. TCRdb's table, derived via immunoSEQ multiplex PCR, lists solely in-frame clones and lacks some. The sample lists over 350,000 clones; more than 12% were seen once. What was sequenced was naive CD4+ T cells from blood. These receptor sequences come from a woman between 18 and 29 years old in good health. Each CDR3 is given with its conserved first and last residue. A D gene is named only where the DNA matches it firmly. Expanded clones are given a class, and other clones once, few, many or no size at all.

NA	TRBV9	TRBJ2-7	16	TRBD2	TGTGCCAGCAGCGCCCACCCGGGACTAGCGGGGGCCGAGCAGTACTTC	CASSAHPGLAGAEQYF
NA	TRBV5-4	TRBJ1-2	15	NA	TGTGCCAGCAGCCTCAACATCCTCACTAACTATGGCTACACCTTC	CASSLNILTNYGYTF
few	TRBV2	TRBJ1-1	15	TRBD1	TGTGCCAGCAGTGTGCAGGGGGTGGGGTACACTGAAGCTTTCTTT	CASSVQGVGYTEAFF
NA	TRBV28	TRBJ2-4	15	NA	TGTGCCAGCAGTTTCCGAAGACAGTGGGGTGACATTCAGTACTTC	CASSFRRQWGDIQYF
few	TRBV7-9	TRBJ2-1	15	TRBD2	TGTGCCAGCAGCTGGGCTAGCGGGAGCTTCGATGAGCAGTTCTTC	CASSWASGSFDEQFF
NA	TRBV7-9	TRBJ2-7	15	TRBD1	TGTGCCAGCAGCTTGGGGACAGCAAGCTCCTACGAGCAGTACTTC	CASSLGTASSYEQYF
few	TRBV15	TRBJ1-1	14	NA	TGTGCCACCAGCAGGACCGGGATGAACACTGAAGCTTTCTTT	CATSRTGMNTEAFF
NA	TRBV29-1	TRBJ1-2	14	NA	TGCAGCGTTGATGCCCCCCCCAGGGCGTCTGGCTACACCTTC	CSVDAPPRASGYTF
few	TRBV4-3	TRBJ1-4	13	NA	TGCGCCAGCAGCCAAGACCTCGGGGAAAAACTGTTTTTT	CASSQDLGEKLFF
NA	TRBV29-1	TRBJ2-7	13	TRBD2	TGCAGCGTTGCGACTAGCGGGATAGGCGAGCAGTACTTC	CSVATSGIGEQYF
NA	TRBV2	TRBJ2-7	15	TRBD1	TGTGCCAGCAGTAGGACAGGAAAATCCTCCTACGAGCAGTACTTC	CASSRTGKSSYEQYF
NA	TRBV2	TRBJ2-4	10	NA	TGTGCCAGTCTCCAAAACATTCAGTACTTC	CASLQNIQYF
NA	TRBV9	TRBJ1-1	15	NA	TGTGCCAGCAGCGTAGAGGCAGGACGGGGGATGGTAGCTTTCTTT	CASSVEAGRGMVAFF
NA	TRBV15	TRBJ1-1	13	NA	TGTGCCACCAGCAGAGATCAAGCTTCTGAAGCTTTCTTT	CATSRDQASEAFF
NA	TRBV18	TRBJ2-3	13	NA	TGTGCCAGCTCACCATGGAGGCCGGATACGCAGTATTTT	CASSPWRPDTQYF
NA	TRBV7-6	TRBJ2-7	16	NA	TGTGCCAGCAGCCCCCCAGGGGTCCCTAGACTTGTGGAGCAGTACTTC	CASSPPGVPRLVEQYF
NA	TRBV7-9	TRBJ2-2	13	NA	TGTGCCAGCATACGGGAGTTCGCCGGGGAGCTGTTTTTT	CASIREFAGELFF
few	TRBV7-8	TRBJ2-1	17	TRBD2	TGTGCCAGCAGCTTATACCTAGCGGGAGGGCCCATCAATGAGCAGTTCTTC	CASSLYLAGGPINEQFF
NA	TRBV30	TRBJ1-5	15	NA	TGTGCCTGGAGTCCAAGGGCAGGGGCCTTTCAGCCCCAGCATTTT	CAWSPRAGAFQPQHF
few	TRBV6-6	TRBJ2-7	14	NA	TGTGCCAGCAGTCCCTCTGTGGCATCCTACGAGCAGTACTTC	CASSPSVASYEQYF
NA	TRBV7-2	TRBJ2-5	14	NA	TGTGCCAGCAGCCCTGGACGGGGTCAAGAGACCCAGTACTTC	CASSPGRGQETQYF
few	TRBV21-1	TRBJ2-2	16	NA	NA	CASSKVASGASGELFF
few	TRBV10-3	TRBJ2-1	15	TRBD1	TGTGCCATCAGACCACGGGACAGGGGGCTAAATGAGCAGTTCTTC	CAIRPRDRGLNEQFF
few	TRBV7-2	TRBJ2-7	12	NA	TGTGCCAGCAGCGGGCCCAGTAGCGAGCAGTACTTC	CASSGPSSEQYF
NA	TRBV19	TRBJ2-1	17	TRBD2	TGTGCCAGTAGTATAGATCATCGTGCTAGCGGGTACAATGAGCAGTTCTTC	CASSIDHRASGYNEQFF
NA	TRBV7-9	TRBJ2-7	13	NA	TGTGCCAGCAGCTTAATGACTAGTTACGAGCAGTACTTC	CASSLMTSYEQYF
NA	TRBV29-1	TRBJ1-2	14	NA	TGCAGCGTTTTGCCGGACACCCTGAACTATGGCTACACCTTC	CSVLPDTLNYGYTF
NA	TRBV7-2	TRBJ2-3	13	NA	TGTGCCAGCAGCACAGAAGACACAGATACGCAGTATTTT	CASSTEDTDTQYF
few	TRBV4-3	TRBJ2-3	17	TRBD2	TGCGCCAGCAGCCAAGAAGGGGGACTAGCGTTTACAGATACGCAGTATTTT	CASSQEGGLAFTDTQYF
NA	TRBV20-1	TRBJ2-7	11	NA	TGCAGTGCTCTCGGGAGCAACGAGCAGTACTTC	CSALGSNEQYF
few	TRBV2	TRBJ2-3	15	TRBD1	TGTGCCAGCGGGGGACAGGGAGGGAAAACAGATACGCAGTATTTT	CASGGQGGKTDTQYF
NA	TRBV5-1	TRBJ2-3	19	NA	TGCGCCAGCAGCTTGGTTCGGACCAATTCCCAAGGACACACAGATACGCAGTATTTT	CASSLVRTNSQGHTDTQYF
NA	TRBV9	TRBJ1-5	13	TRBD1	TGTGCCAGCAGCGTGACAGGGGATCAGCCCCAGCATTTT	CASSVTGDQPQHF
NA	TRBV28	TRBJ1-2	13	NA	TGTGCCACCTCTCTCCCCGCGAACTATGGCTACACCTTC	CATSLPANYGYTF
few	TRBV13	TRBJ2-7	13	NA	TGTGCCAGCAACTCACGGGATTCCTACGAGCAGTACTTC	CASNSRDSYEQYF
NA	TRBV18	TRBJ1-1	13	NA	TGTGCCAGCACCACGACAGGGAACACTGAAGCTTTCTTT	CASTTTGNTEAFF
few	TRBV19	TRBJ2-1	14	TRBD2	TGTGCCAGTAGCTTTACAGCGGGAGGGCCGGAGCAGTTCTTC	CASSFTAGGPEQFF
NA	TRBV6-4	TRBJ2-1	13	TRBD1	TGTGCCAGCAGTCGGGACAGCTACAATGAGCAGTTCTTC	CASSRDSYNEQFF
few	TRBV23-1	TRBJ2-4	16	NA	TGCGCCAGCAACCTTGCGCGGGGCCTAGCCAAAAACATTCAGTACTTC	CASNLARGLAKNIQYF
NA	TRBV2	TRBJ2-1	15	NA	TGTGCCAGCAACCCGGGACAAGGGAACTACAATGAGCAGTTCTTC	CASNPGQGNYNEQFF
NA	TRBV27	TRBJ2-5	15	NA	TGTGCCAGCAGTTTATCGGTGAACTTCCAAGAGACCCAGTACTTC	CASSLSVNFQETQYF
NA	TRBV6-6	TRBJ1-5	14	NA	TGTGCCAGCAGCCGGACAGATAGCAATCAGCCCCAGCATTTT	CASSRTDSNQPQHF
NA	TRBV15	TRBJ2-1	11	NA	TGTGCCACCAGCAGAGATCGGGTTGCGTTCTTC	CATSRDRVAFF
NA	TRBV28	TRBJ2-3	14	TRBD2	TGTGCCAGCAGGCCAGGACTAGCTTCAGATACGCAGTATTTT	CASRPGLASDTQYF
NA	TRBV4-2	TRBJ2-1	15	TRBD1	TGTGCCAGCAGCCCCAGGGGGAGCTCCTACAATGAGCAGTTCTTC	CASSPRGSSYNEQFF
few	TRBV11-2	TRBJ2-5	15	TRBD1	TGTGCCAGCAGACAACAGGGGGCGGGAGAGGAGACCCAGTACTTC	CASRQQGAGEETQYF
NA	TRBV25-1	TRBJ1-2	14	NA	TGTGCCAGCCGACCCTCAGGGGAAGGGCTTGGCTACACCTTC	CASRPSGEGLGYTF
NA	TRBV30	TRBJ1-2	13	TRBD1	TGTGCCTGGATCGGGACAGGCCCTTATGGCTACACCTTC	CAWIGTGPYGYTF
NA	TRBV28	TRBJ2-3	14	NA	TGTGCCAGCAGTTTCGTATCTAGCACAGATACGCAGTATTTT	CASSFVSSTDTQYF
NA	TRBV28	TRBJ2-1	15	TRBD2	TGTGCCAGCAGCTTCAGCGGGGGTTCCTACAATGAGCAGTTCTTC	CASSFSGGSYNEQFF
few	TRBV28	TRBJ2-7	12	TRBD1	TGTGCCAGCATGACAGGGTTCTACGAGCAGTACTTC	CASMTGFYEQYF
few	TRBV19	TRBJ2-3	15	TRBD1	TGTGCCAGTAGGACCACGGACAGGGACACAGATACGCAGTATTTT	CASRTTDRDTDTQYF
NA	TRBV27	TRBJ2-1	13	TRBD2	TGTGCCAGCAGGTCGGGAGGCTACAATGAGCAGTTCTTC	CASRSGGYNEQFF
few	TRBV30	TRBJ2-7	13	NA	TGTGCCTGGAGTAGTCAGGGCAGGTACGAGCAGTACTTC	CAWSSQGRYEQYF
NA	TRBV5-6	TRBJ1-1	13	TRBD1	TGTGCCAGCAGCTTCACCACGACAGGGGAAGCTTTCTTT	CASSFTTTGEAFF